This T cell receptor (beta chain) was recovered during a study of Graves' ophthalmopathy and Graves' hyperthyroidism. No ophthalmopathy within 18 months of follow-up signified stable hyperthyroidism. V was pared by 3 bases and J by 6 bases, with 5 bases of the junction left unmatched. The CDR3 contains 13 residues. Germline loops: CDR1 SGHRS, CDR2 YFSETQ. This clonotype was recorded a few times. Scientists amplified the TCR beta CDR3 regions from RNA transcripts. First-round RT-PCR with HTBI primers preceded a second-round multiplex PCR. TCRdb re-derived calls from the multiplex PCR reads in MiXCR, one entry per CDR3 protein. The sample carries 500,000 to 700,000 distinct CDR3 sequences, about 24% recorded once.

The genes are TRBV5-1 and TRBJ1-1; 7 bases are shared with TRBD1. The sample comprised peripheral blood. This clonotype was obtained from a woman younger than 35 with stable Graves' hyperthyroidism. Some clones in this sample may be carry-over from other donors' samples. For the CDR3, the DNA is TGCGCCAGCAGCTCAGAGGGGGCCGCTGAAGCTTTCTTT. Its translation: CASSSEGAAEAFF.